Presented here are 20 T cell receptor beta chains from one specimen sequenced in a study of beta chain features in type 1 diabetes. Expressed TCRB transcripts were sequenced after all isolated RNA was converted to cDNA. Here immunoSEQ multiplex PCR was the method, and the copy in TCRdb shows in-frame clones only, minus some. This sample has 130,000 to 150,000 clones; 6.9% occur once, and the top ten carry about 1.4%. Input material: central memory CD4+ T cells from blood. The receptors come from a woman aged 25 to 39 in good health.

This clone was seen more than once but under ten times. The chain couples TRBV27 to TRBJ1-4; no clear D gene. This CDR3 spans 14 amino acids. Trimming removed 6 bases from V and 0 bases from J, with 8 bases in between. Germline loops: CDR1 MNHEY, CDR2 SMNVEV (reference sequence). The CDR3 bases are TGTGCCAGCAGGGGCATAACAACTAATGAAAAACTGTTTTTT. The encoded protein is CASRGITTNEKLFF.

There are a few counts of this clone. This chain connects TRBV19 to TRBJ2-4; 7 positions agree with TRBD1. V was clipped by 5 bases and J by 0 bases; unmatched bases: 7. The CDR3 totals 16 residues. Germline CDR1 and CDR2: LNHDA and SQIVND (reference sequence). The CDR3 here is CASSPRDSGAKNIQYF. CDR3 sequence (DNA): TGTGCCAGTAGTCCTCGGGACAGCGGAGCCAAAAACATTCAGTACTTC.

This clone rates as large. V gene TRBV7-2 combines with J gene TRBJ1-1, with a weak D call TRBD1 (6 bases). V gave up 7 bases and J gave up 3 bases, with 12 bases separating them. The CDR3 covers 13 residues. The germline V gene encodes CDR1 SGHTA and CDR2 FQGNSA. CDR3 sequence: CASIETGYTEAFF. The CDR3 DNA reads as TGTGCCAGCATCGAAACAGGGTACACTGAAGCTTTCTTT.

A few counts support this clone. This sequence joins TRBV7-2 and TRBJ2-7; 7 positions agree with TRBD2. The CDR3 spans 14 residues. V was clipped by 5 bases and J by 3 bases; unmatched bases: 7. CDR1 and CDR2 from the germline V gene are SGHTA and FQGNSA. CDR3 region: CASSQGLTLYEQYF. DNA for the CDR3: TGTGCCAGCAGCCAGGGACTAACCCTCTACGAGCAGTACTTC.

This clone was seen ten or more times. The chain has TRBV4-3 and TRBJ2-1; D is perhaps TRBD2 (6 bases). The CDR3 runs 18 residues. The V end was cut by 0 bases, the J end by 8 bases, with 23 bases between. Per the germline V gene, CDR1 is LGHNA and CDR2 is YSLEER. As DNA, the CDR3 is TGCGCCAGCAGCCAAGACCTAGCGCTGGATTCGGGAAACGATGAGCAGTTCTTC. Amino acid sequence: CASSQDLALDSGNDEQFF.

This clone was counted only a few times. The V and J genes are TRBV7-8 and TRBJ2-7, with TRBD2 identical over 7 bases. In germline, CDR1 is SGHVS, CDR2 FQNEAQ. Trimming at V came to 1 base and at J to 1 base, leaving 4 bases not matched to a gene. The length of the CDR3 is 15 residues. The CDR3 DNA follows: TGTGCCAGCAGCTTAGGTAGCGGGTCGTCCTACGAGCAGTACTTC. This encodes CASSLGSGSSYEQYF.

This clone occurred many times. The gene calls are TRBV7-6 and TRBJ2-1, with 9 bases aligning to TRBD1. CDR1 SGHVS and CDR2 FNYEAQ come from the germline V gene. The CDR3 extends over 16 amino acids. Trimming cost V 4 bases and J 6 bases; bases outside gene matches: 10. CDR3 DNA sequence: TGTGCCAGCAGCTCCCGGGACAGGGCCGGGGGCAATGAGCAGTTCTTC. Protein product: CASSSRDRAGGNEQFF.

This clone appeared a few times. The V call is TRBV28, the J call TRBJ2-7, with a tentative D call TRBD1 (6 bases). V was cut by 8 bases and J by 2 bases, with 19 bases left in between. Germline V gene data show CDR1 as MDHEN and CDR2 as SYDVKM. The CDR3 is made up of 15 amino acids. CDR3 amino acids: CASGLLQGSTYEQYF. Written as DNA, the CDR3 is TGTGCCAGCGGATTACTCCAGGGGTCCACCTACGAGCAGTACTTC.

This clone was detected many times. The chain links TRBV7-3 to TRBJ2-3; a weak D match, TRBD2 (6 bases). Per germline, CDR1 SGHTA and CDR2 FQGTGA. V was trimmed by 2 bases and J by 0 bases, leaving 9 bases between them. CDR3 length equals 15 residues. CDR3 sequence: CASSLLAASTDTQYF. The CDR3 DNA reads TGTGCCAGCAGCTTATTAGCGGCTAGCACAGATACGCAGTATTTT.

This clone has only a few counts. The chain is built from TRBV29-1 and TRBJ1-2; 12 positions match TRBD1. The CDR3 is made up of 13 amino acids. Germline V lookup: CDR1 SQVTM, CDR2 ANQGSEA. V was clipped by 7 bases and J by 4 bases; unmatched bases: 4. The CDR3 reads CSGGTGGAYGYTF. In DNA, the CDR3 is TGCAGCGGAGGGACAGGGGGCGCCTATGGCTACACCTTC.

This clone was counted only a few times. The CDR3 coding sequence is TGTGCCTGGGGCCACAGGGGCAATCAGCCCCAGCATTTT. Amino acid sequence: CAWGHRGNQPQHF. This chain links TRBV30 with TRBJ1-5; a possible D gene is TRBD1 (6 bases). Germline values: CDR1 GTSNPN, CDR2 SVGIG (reference sequence). The CDR3 covers 13 residues. The V and J ends lost 5 bases and 2 bases respectively, with 10 bases between them.

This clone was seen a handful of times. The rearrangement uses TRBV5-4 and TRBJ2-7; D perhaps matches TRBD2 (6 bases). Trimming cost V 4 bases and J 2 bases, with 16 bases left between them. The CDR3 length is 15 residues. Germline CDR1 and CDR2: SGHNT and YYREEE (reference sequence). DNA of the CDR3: TGTGCCAGCAGCCCCGCACCGGGACTGGCCTACGAGCAGTACTTC. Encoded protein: CASSPAPGLAYEQYF.

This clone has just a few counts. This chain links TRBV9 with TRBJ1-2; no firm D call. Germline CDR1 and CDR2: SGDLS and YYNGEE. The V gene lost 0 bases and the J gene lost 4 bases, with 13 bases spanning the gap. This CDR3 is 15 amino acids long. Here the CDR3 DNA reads TGTGCCAGCAGCGTAGCTTCTAACAGTATCTATGGCTACACCTTC. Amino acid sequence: CASSVASNSIYGYTF.

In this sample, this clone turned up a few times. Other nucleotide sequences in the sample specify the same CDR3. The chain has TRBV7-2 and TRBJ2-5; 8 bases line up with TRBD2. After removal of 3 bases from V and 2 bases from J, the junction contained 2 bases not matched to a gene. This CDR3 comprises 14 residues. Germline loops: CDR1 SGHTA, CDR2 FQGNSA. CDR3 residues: CASSFGGRQETQYF. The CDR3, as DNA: TGTGCCAGCAGCTTCGGCGGGAGGCAAGAGACCCAGTACTTC.

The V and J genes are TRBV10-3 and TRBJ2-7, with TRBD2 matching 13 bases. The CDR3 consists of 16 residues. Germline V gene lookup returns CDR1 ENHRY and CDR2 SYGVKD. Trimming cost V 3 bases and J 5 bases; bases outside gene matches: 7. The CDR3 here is CAISDRGTSGIHEQYF. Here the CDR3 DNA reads TGTGCCATCAGTGACCGGGGGACTAGCGGGATCCACGAGCAGTACTTC.

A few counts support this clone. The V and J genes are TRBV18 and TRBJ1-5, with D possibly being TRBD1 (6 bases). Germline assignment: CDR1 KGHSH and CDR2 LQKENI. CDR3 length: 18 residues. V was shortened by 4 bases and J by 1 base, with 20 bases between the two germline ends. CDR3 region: CASSLLTGGPRSNQPQHF. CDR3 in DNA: TGTGCCAGCTCACTCTTGACGGGGGGCCCCCGGAGCAATCAGCCCCAGCATTTT.

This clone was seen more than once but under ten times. CDR3 in amino acids: CASSSASGSSDEQFF. CDR3 nucleotide sequence: TGTGCCAGCAGTTCCGCTAGCGGGAGCTCGGATGAGCAGTTCTTC. The chain links TRBV5-4 to TRBJ2-1; 10 bases map to TRBD2. Germline CDR1 and CDR2: SGHNT and YYREEE (reference sequence). Losses at the gene ends were 5 bases for V and 8 bases for J; bases not matched to a gene: 10. This CDR3 is built from 15 residues.

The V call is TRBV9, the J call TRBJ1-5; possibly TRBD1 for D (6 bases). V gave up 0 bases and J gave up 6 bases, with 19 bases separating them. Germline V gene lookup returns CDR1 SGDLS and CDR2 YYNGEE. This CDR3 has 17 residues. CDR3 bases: TGTGCCAGCAGCGTAGACACAGGGATGGACGACCGTCAGCCCCAGCATTTT. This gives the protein CASSVDTGMDDRQPQHF.

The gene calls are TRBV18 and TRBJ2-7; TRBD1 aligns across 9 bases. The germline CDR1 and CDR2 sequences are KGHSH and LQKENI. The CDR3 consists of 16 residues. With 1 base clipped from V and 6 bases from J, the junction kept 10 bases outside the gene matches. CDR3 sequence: CASSPRKTGGGSEQYF. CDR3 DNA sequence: TGTGCCAGCTCACCACGTAAGACAGGGGGGGGAAGCGAGCAGTACTTC.

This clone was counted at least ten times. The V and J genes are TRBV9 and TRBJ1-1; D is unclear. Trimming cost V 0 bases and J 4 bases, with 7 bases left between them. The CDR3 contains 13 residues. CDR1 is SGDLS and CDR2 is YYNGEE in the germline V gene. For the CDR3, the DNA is TGTGCCAGCAGCGTAGTGGTCAGCACTGAAGCTTTCTTT. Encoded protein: CASSVVVSTEAFF.